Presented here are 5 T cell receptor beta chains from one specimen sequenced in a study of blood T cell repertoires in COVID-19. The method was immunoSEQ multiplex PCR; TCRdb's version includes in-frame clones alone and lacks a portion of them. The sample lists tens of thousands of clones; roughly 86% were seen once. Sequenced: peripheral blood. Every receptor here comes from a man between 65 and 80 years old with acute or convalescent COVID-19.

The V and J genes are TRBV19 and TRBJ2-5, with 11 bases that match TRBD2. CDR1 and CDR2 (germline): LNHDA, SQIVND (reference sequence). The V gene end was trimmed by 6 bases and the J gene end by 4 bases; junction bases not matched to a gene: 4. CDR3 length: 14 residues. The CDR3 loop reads CASRLAGAGETQYF. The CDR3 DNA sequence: TGTGCCAGTAGACTAGCGGGAGCGGGAGAGACCCAGTACTTC.

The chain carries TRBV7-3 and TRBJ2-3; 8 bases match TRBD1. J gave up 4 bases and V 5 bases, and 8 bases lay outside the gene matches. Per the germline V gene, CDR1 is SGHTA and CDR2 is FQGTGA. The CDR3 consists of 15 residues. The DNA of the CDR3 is TGTGCCAGCAGCCGACAGGGGATTCCCGCAGATACGCAGTATTTT. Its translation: CASSRQGIPADTQYF.

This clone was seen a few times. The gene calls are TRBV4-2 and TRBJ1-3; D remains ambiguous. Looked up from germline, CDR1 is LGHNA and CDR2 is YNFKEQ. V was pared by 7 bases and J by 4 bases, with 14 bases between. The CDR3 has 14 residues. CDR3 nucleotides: TGTGCCAGCACGTCGAGGGCAGGAGGAAACACCATATATTTT. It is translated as CASTSRAGGNTIYF.

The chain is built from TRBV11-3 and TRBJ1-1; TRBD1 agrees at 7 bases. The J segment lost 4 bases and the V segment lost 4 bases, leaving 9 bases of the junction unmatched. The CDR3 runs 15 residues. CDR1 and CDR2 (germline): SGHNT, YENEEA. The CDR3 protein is CASSSKAAGGTEAFF. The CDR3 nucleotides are TGTGCCAGCAGCTCGAAGGCGGCAGGGGGCACTGAAGCTTTCTTT.

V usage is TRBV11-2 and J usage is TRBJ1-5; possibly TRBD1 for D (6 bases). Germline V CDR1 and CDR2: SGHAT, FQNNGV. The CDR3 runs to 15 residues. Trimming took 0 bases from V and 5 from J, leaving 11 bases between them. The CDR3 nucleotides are TGTGCCAGCAGCTTAGATATGGGGGCGGATCAGCCCCAGCATTTT. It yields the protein CASSLDMGADQPQHF.